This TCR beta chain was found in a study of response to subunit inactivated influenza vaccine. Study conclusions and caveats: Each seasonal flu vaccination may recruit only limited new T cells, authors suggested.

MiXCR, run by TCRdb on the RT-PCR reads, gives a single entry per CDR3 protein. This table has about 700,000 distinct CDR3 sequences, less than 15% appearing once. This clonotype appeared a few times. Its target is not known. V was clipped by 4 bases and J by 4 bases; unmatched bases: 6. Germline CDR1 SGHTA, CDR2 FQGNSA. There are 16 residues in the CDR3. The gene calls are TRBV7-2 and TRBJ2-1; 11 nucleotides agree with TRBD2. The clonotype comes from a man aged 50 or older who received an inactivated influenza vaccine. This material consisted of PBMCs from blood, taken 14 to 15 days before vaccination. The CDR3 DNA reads TGTGCCAGCAGCTCCCTCGGGACTAGCGGTTACAATGAGCAGTTCTTC. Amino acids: CASSSLGTSGYNEQFF.